This T cell receptor beta chain was retrieved from a study of T cells in Graves' hyperthyroidism and ophthalmopathy. About the research overall: At initial diagnosis, before any treatment had begun, peripheral blood was obtained.

From RNA transcripts, TCR beta CDR3 regions were amplified. The TCR CDR3 was amplified in a first-round RT-PCR using the HTBI primer set. TCRdb re-called the multiplex PCR reads with MiXCR, one entry per CDR3 protein. The table lists 330,000 or so distinct CDR3 sequences, over 15% of them singletons. This clonotype was detected many times. It was uncontrolled infection, other autoimmune disease, pregnancy or lactation that excluded patients. The sequencing sample was made of blood. The origin of this receptor is a woman between 40 and 55 years old with Graves' ophthalmopathy.

The CDR3 DNA sequence: TGTGCCAGCAGTTTTCCAGGGGGCGAGACCCAGTACTTC. Its translation: CASSFPGGETQYF. The chain has TRBV28 and TRBJ2-5, with 8 bases fitting TRBD1. Germline lookup yields CDR1 MDHEN and CDR2 SYDVKM. This CDR3 region has 13 residues. J gave up 5 bases and V 3 bases, and 2 bases lay outside the gene matches. The full variable domain, completed using reference TRBV28 and TRBJ2-5, is DVKVTQSSRYLVKRTGEKVFLECVQDMDHENMFWYRQDPGLGLRLIYFSYDVKMKEKGDIPEGYSVSREKKERFSLILESASTNQTSMYLCASSFPGGETQYFGPGTRLLVL.